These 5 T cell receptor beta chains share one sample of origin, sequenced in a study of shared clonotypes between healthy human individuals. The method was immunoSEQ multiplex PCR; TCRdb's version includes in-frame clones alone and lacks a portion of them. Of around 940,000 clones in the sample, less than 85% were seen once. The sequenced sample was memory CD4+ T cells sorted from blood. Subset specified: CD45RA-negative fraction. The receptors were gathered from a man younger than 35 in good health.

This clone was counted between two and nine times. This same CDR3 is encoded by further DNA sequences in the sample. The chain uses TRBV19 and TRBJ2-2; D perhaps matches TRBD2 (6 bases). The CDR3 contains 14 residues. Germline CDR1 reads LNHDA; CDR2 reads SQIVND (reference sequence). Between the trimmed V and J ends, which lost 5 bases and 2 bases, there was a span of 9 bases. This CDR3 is CASSFGGNTGELFF. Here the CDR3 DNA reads TGTGCCAGTAGTTTCGGGGGTAACACCGGGGAGCTGTTTTTT.

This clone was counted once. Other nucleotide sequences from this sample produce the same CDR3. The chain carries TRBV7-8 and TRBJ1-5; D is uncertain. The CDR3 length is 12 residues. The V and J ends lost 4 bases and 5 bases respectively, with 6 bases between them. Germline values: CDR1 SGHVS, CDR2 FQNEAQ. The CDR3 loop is CASSSGDQPQHF. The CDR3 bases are TGTGCCAGCAGCTCGGGCGATCAGCCCCAGCATTTT.

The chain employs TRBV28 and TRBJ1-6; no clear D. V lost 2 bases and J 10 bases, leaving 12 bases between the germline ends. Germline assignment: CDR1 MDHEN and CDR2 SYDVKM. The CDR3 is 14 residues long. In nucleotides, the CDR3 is TGTGCCAGCAGTTTACCCCTCGCACCGTCACCCCTCCACTTT. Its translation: CASSLPLAPSPLHF. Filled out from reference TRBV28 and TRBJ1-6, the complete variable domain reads DVKVTQSSRYLVKRTGEKVFLECVQDMDHENMFWYRQDPGLGLRLIYFSYDVKMKEKGDIPEGYSVSREKKERFSLILESASTNQTSMYLCASSLPLAPSPLHFGNGTRLTVT.

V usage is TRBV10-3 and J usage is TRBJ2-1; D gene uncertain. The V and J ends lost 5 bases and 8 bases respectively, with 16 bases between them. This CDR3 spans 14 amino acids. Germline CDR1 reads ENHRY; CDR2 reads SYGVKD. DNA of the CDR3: TGTGCCATCAGTCTGATGGATCAGGACGATGAGCAGTTCTTC. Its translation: CAISLMDQDDEQFF.

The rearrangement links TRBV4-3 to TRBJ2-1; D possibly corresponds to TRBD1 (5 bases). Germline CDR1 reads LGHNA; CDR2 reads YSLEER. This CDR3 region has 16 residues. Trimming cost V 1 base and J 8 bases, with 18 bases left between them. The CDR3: CASSQGAGLNGDEQFF. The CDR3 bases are TGCGCCAGCAGCCAAGGGGCAGGGTTAAATGGCGATGAGCAGTTCTTC.